The rows below give T cell receptor beta chains drawn from one sample of a study of blood T cell repertoires in COVID-19. Produced via immunoSEQ multiplex PCR; TCRdb's table is partial and in-frame only. The table shows about 220,000 clones, with about 84% occurring only once. The sequenced sample consisted of peripheral blood. These receptor sequences come from a human donor in a cohort sampled during active COVID-19. Both conserved end residues are part of each CDR3. D genes are given only for firm matches. Clone size is shown for a subset of rows, as once, few, many or a class of expanded clone.

d_call j_call clone_size v_call cdr3_nt cdr3_aa
TRBD1 TRBJ1-2 - TRBV19 TGTGCCAGTAGTATAGACCGGGACAGGGGATACACCTTC CASSIDRDRGYTF
TRBD1 TRBJ1-3 few TRBV7-2 TGTGCCAGCAGCCTCACAGGGGGAAGGTCCTCTGGAAACACCATATATTTT CASSLTGGRSSGNTIYF
- TRBJ2-7 - TRBV19 TGTGCCAGTAGTCCGGGGAAGGACTACGAGCAGTACTTC CASSPGKDYEQYF
- TRBJ1-5 - TRBV10-3 TGTGCCATCAGTGATAGGGGAGGGGGCAATCAGCCCCAGCATTTT CAISDRGGGNQPQHF
- TRBJ1-2 - TRBV6-2/TRBV6-3 TGTGCCAGCAGTTCCACAGGGTCTCGGGGCTACACCTTC CASSSTGSRGYTF
TRBD1 TRBJ1-6 - TRBV9 TGTGCCAGCAGCGTAATGGACAGGGGGTCTTCACCCCTCCACTTT CASSVMDRGSSPLHF
- TRBJ1-5 - TRBV6-9 TGTGCCAGCAGTTATCACATTAGCAATCAGCCCCAGCATTTT CASSYHISNQPQHF
- TRBJ2-5 - TRBV19 TGTGCCAGTAGTATCGGTTGGGCAGGGCAAGAGACCCAGTACTTC CASSIGWAGQETQYF
TRBD1 TRBJ1-5 - TRBV15 TGTGCCACCAGCAGAGATCGGGAGGGGGCTGGCCAGCCCCAGCATTTT CATSRDREGAGQPQHF
- TRBJ2-5 - TRBV5-8 TGTGCCAGCAGCTTGGGGGATCTAGTGGGGGGAGAGACCCAGTACTTC CASSLGDLVGGETQYF
TRBD2 TRBJ2-5 - TRBV28 TGTGCCAGCAGTTTCGACCGGGGGGGAGGGTCAGAGACCCAGTACTTC CASSFDRGGGSETQYF
TRBD1 TRBJ2-5 - TRBV19 TGTGCCAGTAGGCCACAGGGGGGTCGGGAGACCCAGTACTTC CASRPQGGRETQYF
- TRBJ2-7 - TRBV5-5 TGTGCCAGCAGCTTGGAGCAGGCCTCCTACGAGCAGTACTTC CASSLEQASYEQYF
TRBD1 TRBJ2-6 - TRBV18 TGTGCCAGCTCACCAAAAGATACAGGGGGCTTGTCTGGGGCCAACGTCCTGACTTTC CASSPKDTGGLSGANVLTF
TRBD2 TRBJ2-1 - TRBV5-6 TGTGCCAGCAGCTTGGTAGGGACTAGCGGGAGAAAGTACAATGAGCAGTTCTTC CASSLVGTSGRKYNEQFF
- TRBJ2-3 - TRBV9 TGTGCCAGCAGCGTAGGAGGTCTAGCGTTAGATACGCAGTATTTT CASSVGGLALDTQYF
- TRBJ2-7 - TRBV6-5 TGTGCCAGCAGTTTCCCATCGACAGGATCCACCTACGAGCAGTACTTC CASSFPSTGSTYEQYF
TRBD2 TRBJ2-3 - TRBV5-1 TGCGCCAGCAGCCAGGATGCTAGCGGGGGCGACCGTACAGATACGCAGTATTTT CASSQDASGGDRTDTQYF
- TRBJ2-6 - TRBV3-1/TRBV3-2 TGTGCCAGCAGCCAAGCCCCACAGGGAAGGGCCAACGTCCTGACTTTC CASSQAPQGRANVLTF
- TRBJ2-7 - TRBV19 TGTGCCAGTAGTACCCGGGCAGGGGAGAGGGAGCAGTACTTC CASSTRAGEREQYF
- TRBJ2-2 - TRBV5-1 TGCGCCAGCAGCTTGGTACAGGGCTTTACCGGGGAGCTGTTTTTT CASSLVQGFTGELFF
- TRBJ2-2 - TRBV3-1/TRBV3-2 TGTGCCAGCAGCCAAGATCTAGGGGTTAGCGGCACCGGGGAGCTGTTTTTT CASSQDLGVSGTGELFF
TRBD2 TRBJ2-1 - TRBV3-1/TRBV3-2 TGTGCCAGCAGCCAAGATTCGGCGGGGGGGCATAATGAGCAGTTCTTC CASSQDSAGGHNEQFF
- TRBJ1-2 - TRBV30 TGTGCCTGGAGTACAGGCGGCGGCTTCTATGGCTACACCTTC CAWSTGGGFYGYTF
- TRBJ2-2 - TRBV2 TGTGCCAGCAGTGTGGGGGCGTCCGGGGAGCTGTTTTTT CASSVGASGELFF
TRBD1 TRBJ2-7 - TRBV24-1 TGTGCCACCAGTGATTTGAACGGACAGGGCTCCTACGAGCAGTACTTC CATSDLNGQGSYEQYF
- TRBJ2-3 - TRBV2 TGTGCCAGCAGAATAGCAGATACGCAGTATTTT CASRIADTQYF
TRBD1 TRBJ2-1 - TRBV4-2 TGTGCCAGCAGCCAAGATCACCCAGGGGGCAATGAGCAGTTCTTC CASSQDHPGGNEQFF
- TRBJ1-1 - TRBV4-2 TGTGCCAGCAGCCAAGGGTCTATTACTGAGAACACTGAAGCTTTCTTT CASSQGSITENTEAFF
- TRBJ2-7 - TRBV5-1 TGCGCCAGCAGCTTTGGGCAGCCCTACGAGCAGTACTTC CASSFGQPYEQYF
- TRBJ1-1 - TRBV13 TGTGCCAGCAGCTTAGACAGCAGATACACTGAAGCTTTCTTT CASSLDSRYTEAFF
- TRBJ2-2 - TRBV29-1 TGCAGCGTTGTGCTACCAACGAACACCGGGGAGCTGTTTTTT CSVVLPTNTGELFF
TRBD2 TRBJ2-5 - TRBV2 TGTGCCATCGGACCGGGACTAGCGGTTAGTACCCAGTACTTC CAIGPGLAVSTQYF
- TRBJ1-4 - TRBV7-9 TGTGCCAGCAGCCCGGACGGAGGCGGGGATGAAAAACTGTTTTTT CASSPDGGGDEKLFF
TRBD1 TRBJ2-3 few TRBV11-2 TGTGCCAGCAGCCGGGACAGGCGCACAGATACGCAGTATTTT CASSRDRRTDTQYF
TRBD1 TRBJ2-2 few TRBV7-9 TGTGCCAGCACCTCCGGGACAGGGGTCACCGGGGAGCTGTTTTTT CASTSGTGVTGELFF
- TRBJ2-5 - TRBV24-1 TGTGCCACCAGTGCCTCCGGAGGACGGGAGACCCAGTACTTC CATSASGGRETQYF
TRBD1 TRBJ2-1 - TRBV28 TGTGCCAGCAGTTCTTCTCCGGGACAGGGAGAATCGGGGCAGTTCTTC CASSSSPGQGESGQFF
- TRBJ1-5 - TRBV4-2 TGTGCCAGCAGCCAAGACGGAGGACCCAATCAGCCCCAGCATTTT CASSQDGGPNQPQHF
- TRBJ1-4 few TRBV4-3 TGCGCCAGCAGCCAAGAGGGACAAGCAACTAATGAAAAACTGTTTTTT CASSQEGQATNEKLFF
- TRBJ2-1 - TRBV28 TGTGCCAGCAGCTCCCTGGCCGGAGGCCGACCCTACAATGAGCAGTTCTTC CASSSLAGGRPYNEQFF
TRBD2 TRBJ2-7 - TRBV12-5 TGTGCTAGTGGTTCTAGCGGGAGCGGCGAGCAGTACTTC CASGSSGSGEQYF
- TRBJ2-7 once TRBV5-4 TGTGCCAGCAGCAAGGGACTCCGGAGCAGCTACGAGCAGTACTTC CASSKGLRSSYEQYF
- TRBJ2-7 - TRBV5-1 TGCGCCAGCAGCTTGGGCATAGGGGGTTCCAAAGCCTACGAGCAGTACTTC CASSLGIGGSKAYEQYF
TRBD1 TRBJ1-2 - TRBV7-2 TGTGCCAGCAGCTTCGACAGGGGATGGGCTAACTATGGCTACACCTTC CASSFDRGWANYGYTF
TRBD1 TRBJ1-2 once TRBV6-6 TGTGCCAGCAGACCTCGGACAGGGGCCTATGGCTACACCTTC CASRPRTGAYGYTF
TRBD2 TRBJ2-1 - TRBV9 TGTGCCAGCAGCGTAGCGGGGGGGCTCAGCGGGCATGAGCAGTTCTTC CASSVAGGLSGHEQFF
TRBD1 TRBJ2-1 - TRBV11-3 TGTGCCAGCAGTTACTACGGGACAGGGGACAATGAGCAGTTCTTC CASSYYGTGDNEQFF
TRBD1 TRBJ1-2 - TRBV7-2 TGTGCCAGCAGCAGACCGGGACAGGGCTATGGCTACACCTTC CASSRPGQGYGYTF
- TRBJ2-3 - TRBV4-3 TGCGCCAGCAGCCAAGATGGCAGGGCAGGGGATTCAGATACGCAGTATTTT CASSQDGRAGDSDTQYF
- TRBJ2-7 - TRBV27 TGTGCCAGCAGTTTATTAACTTCGGGGGAGCAGTACTTC CASSLLTSGEQYF
TRBD1 TRBJ2-6 - TRBV7-2 TGTGCCAGCAGCCCCCGCACCGGGACAGGGGTCTCTGGGGCCAACGTCCTGACTTTC CASSPRTGTGVSGANVLTF
- TRBJ2-3 - TRBV6-5 TGTGCCAGCAGTTACAATTCCGGGGTTCGCACAGATACGCAGTATTTT CASSYNSGVRTDTQYF
TRBD1 TRBJ2-2 - TRBV28 TGTGCCAGCGGATCGATAGGGGGCGTAACGGAAGCCGGGGAGCTGTTTTTT CASGSIGGVTEAGELFF
TRBD1 TRBJ2-7 - TRBV5-1 TGCGCCAGCAGCTTGGTAGGGACAGGGATGTCCTACGAGCAGTACTTC CASSLVGTGMSYEQYF